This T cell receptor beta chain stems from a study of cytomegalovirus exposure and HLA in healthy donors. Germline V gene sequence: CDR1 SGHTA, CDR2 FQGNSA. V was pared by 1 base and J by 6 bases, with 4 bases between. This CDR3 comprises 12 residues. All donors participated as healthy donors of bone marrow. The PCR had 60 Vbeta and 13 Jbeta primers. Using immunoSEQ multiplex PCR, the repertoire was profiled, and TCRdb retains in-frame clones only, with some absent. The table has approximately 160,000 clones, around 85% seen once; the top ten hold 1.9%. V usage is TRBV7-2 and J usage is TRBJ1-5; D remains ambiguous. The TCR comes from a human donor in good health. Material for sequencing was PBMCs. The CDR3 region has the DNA TGTGCCAGCAGCTTAGGAGGTCAGCCCCAGCATTTT. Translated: CASSLGGQPQHF.